This entry lists 5 T cell receptor beta chains sequenced from one sample in a study of post-analysis software for immune sequencing data. Study observations and caveats: A handful of TRBV segments (TRBV5-6, TRBV5-1 and TRBV20-1 among them) occurred more frequently in patients than in controls.

Unique-molecular-identifier-tagged TCR beta cDNA libraries were used. One entry per CDR3 protein results from TCRdb running MiXCR on the PCR reads. Altogether roughly 800,000 distinct CDR3 sequences are present, 40% to 55% being singletons, with the ten largest covering approximately 4.4%. Their recognized antigens are unknown. Sequences were obtained from blood. The receptors shown here come from a girl aged 5 to 17 with multiple sclerosis.

The chain joins TRBV7-2 to TRBJ1-1, with TRBD1 identical over 10 bases. Trimming took 1 base from V and 0 from J; bases not matched to a gene: 8. The CDR3 loop spans 18 amino acids. Germline V lookup: CDR1 SGHTA, CDR2 FQGNSA. The CDR3 spells CASSLGRIGTGVNTEAFF. The CDR3 DNA is TGTGCCAGCAGCTTAGGAAGGATCGGGACAGGGGTGAACACTGAAGCTTTCTTT.

V gene TRBV7-9 combines with J gene TRBJ1-2; D is ambiguous. The length of the CDR3 is 15 residues. Trimming took 2 bases from V and 7 from J, leaving 17 bases between them. CDR1 is SEHNR, CDR2 FQNEAQ, per germline (reference sequence). The CDR3 sequence is CASSLSPRTAGGYTF. CDR3 DNA: TGTGCCAGCAGCTTAAGTCCTAGGACGGCGGGTGGCTACACCTTC.

This chain uses TRBV20-1 with TRBJ2-7; D call uncertain. The CDR3 spans 12 residues. Germline assignment: CDR1 DFQATT and CDR2 SNEGSKA (reference sequence). Between the trimmed V and J ends, which lost 6 bases and 1 base, there was a span of 10 bases. CDR3 amino acids: CSARRLSYEQYF. For the CDR3, the DNA is TGCAGTGCCCGACGGTTGTCCTACGAGCAGTACTTC.

The V gene is TRBV7-9, the J gene TRBJ2-7; 10 bases match TRBD1. The V segment lost 5 bases and the J segment 5 bases; nucleotides outside the gene matches: 6. Germline V gene data show CDR1 as SEHNR and CDR2 as FQNEAQ (reference sequence). This CDR3 has 14 amino acids. In DNA form, the CDR3 reads TGTGCCAGCAGCCCCCGGGACAGGGGAGACGAGCAGTACTTC. Amino acid sequence: CASSPRDRGDEQYF. Using reference TRBV7-9 and TRBJ2-7 for the parts outside the CDR3, the full variable domain is DTGVSQNPRHKITKRGQNVTFRCDPISEHNRLYWYRQTLGQGPEFLTYFQNEAQLEKSRLLSDRFSAERPKGSFSTLEIQRTEQGDSAMYLCASSPRDRGDEQYFGPGTRLTVT.

A remark on this clonotype: A much larger clone sits a single nucleotide away, making a read error possible. The genes are TRBV29-1 and TRBJ1-2, with D perhaps matching TRBD1 (5 bases). Germline CDR1 reads SQVTM; CDR2 reads ANQGSEA. Trimming shortened V by 7 bases and J by 3 bases, and 12 bases separated the two germline ends. The CDR3 extends over 12 amino acids. CDR3 DNA: TGCAGCGCAAGACGGGGGGACTATGGCTACACCTTC. It specifies CSARRGDYGYTF.